Listed here are 25 T cell receptor beta chains from one sample, sequenced in a study of sequential checkpoint blockade in melanoma. The treatment is: randomized to nivolumab then ipilimumab (arm A) or the reverse (arm B). Using immunoSEQ multiplex PCR, the repertoire was profiled, and TCRdb retains in-frame clones only, with some absent. This repertoire shows about 28,000 clones, 83% found once; its top ten account for about a sixth. This sample comprised CD8+ T cells sorted from blood (inferred from file names), obtained from a patient given nivolumab and ipilimumab in sequence. These receptors were collected from a human donor with melanoma.

CDR3 bases: TGTGCCAGCAGTGAAAGTCCCTTACCCTCGGGAGACTATGGCTACACCTTC. Its translation: CASSESPLPSGDYGYTF. The chain employs TRBV6-1 and TRBJ1-2; no definite D call. The V gene's germline CDR1 is MNHNS and CDR2 SASEGT. The CDR3 is 17 residues long. Trimming removed 2 bases from V and 3 bases from J, with 19 bases in between.

The chain carries TRBV4-2 and TRBJ2-1; 8 nucleotides align to TRBD2. The CDR3 is 13 amino acids. The germline V gene encodes CDR1 LGHNA and CDR2 YNFKEQ. The ends lost 4 bases at V and 5 bases at J; junction bases unmatched: 1. CDR3 in amino acids: CASSLSGNNEQFF. In DNA form, the CDR3 reads TGTGCCAGCAGCCTTAGCGGGAACAATGAGCAGTTCTTC.

The chain is built from TRBV28 and TRBJ2-7; 11 bases are shared with TRBD2. The CDR3 consists of 16 residues. Losses at the gene ends were 6 bases for V and 4 bases for J; bases not matched to a gene: 11. From germline, CDR1 is MDHEN and CDR2 SYDVKM. CDR3 in amino acids: CASSLPTSGIGYEQYF. The CDR3 DNA sequence: TGTGCCAGCAGCCTCCCGACTAGCGGGATCGGGTACGAGCAGTACTTC.

The gene calls are TRBV30 and TRBJ2-1; D is perhaps TRBD1 (5 bases). V was pared by 3 bases and J by 2 bases, with 8 bases between. Germline V CDR1 and CDR2: GTSNPN, SVGIG (reference sequence). This CDR3 has 13 residues. The DNA for the CDR3 is TGTGCCTGGAGCAGGGTTCCCTACAATGAGCAGTTCTTC. This codes for CAWSRVPYNEQFF.

The chain employs TRBV11-2 and TRBJ2-2; TRBD2 agrees at 11 bases. J was trimmed by 9 bases and V by 7 bases; bases with no gene match: 7. Germline V lookup: CDR1 SGHAT, CDR2 FQNNGV. The CDR3 length is 14 residues. The chain's CDR3 is CASNRLAGSWELFF. CDR3 DNA sequence: TGTGCCAGCAACCGACTAGCGGGGAGCTGGGAGCTGTTTTTT.

V and J are TRBV28 and TRBJ1-5; 8 bases agree with TRBD1. Germline loops: CDR1 MDHEN, CDR2 SYDVKM. This CDR3 region has 14 residues. Trimming at V came to 8 bases and at J to 5 bases, leaving 8 bases not matched to a gene. In DNA, the CDR3 is TGTGCCAGCTGCCAGGGGGCCGAGTATCAGCCCCAGCATTTT. Its protein is CASCQGAEYQPQHF.

The chain has TRBV9 and TRBJ2-3, with no clear D. CDR3 size: 15 residues. Trimming pared 0 bases from V and 1 base from J, leaving 9 bases between. Germline V lookup: CDR1 SGDLS, CDR2 YYNGEE. The CDR3 here is CASSVDGGRTDTQYF. In DNA form, the CDR3 reads TGTGCCAGCAGCGTAGATGGCGGTCGCACAGATACGCAGTATTTT.

The V call is TRBV6-1, the J call TRBJ2-7; D ambiguous. With 1 base removed from V and 3 bases from J, the gap between germline ends came to 7 bases. Germline CDR1 MNHNS, CDR2 SASEGT. The CDR3 runs 13 residues. In nucleotides, the CDR3 is TGTGCCAGCAGTGAAGTACAAGTCTACGAGCAGTACTTC. This codes for CASSEVQVYEQYF.

CDR3 nucleotides: TGTGCCAGCAGTGGAGACACCGGGGAGCTGTTTTTT. It translates to CASSGDTGELFF. V usage is TRBV25-1 and J usage is TRBJ2-2; D is unresolved. Trimming took 4 bases from V and 3 from J, leaving 3 bases between them. Germline loops: CDR1 MGHDK, CDR2 SYGVNS. This CDR3 comprises 12 residues.

The V and J genes are TRBV9 and TRBJ1-3; possibly TRBD1 for D (5 bases). Germline CDR1 SGDLS, CDR2 YYNGEE. Trimming shortened V by 4 bases and J by 3 bases, and 14 bases separated the two germline ends. The CDR3 covers 15 residues. The CDR3 DNA is TGTGCCAGCAGCCCAGGCGGGGGTGATGGAAACACCATATATTTT. It codes for CASSPGGGDGNTIYF. The entire variable domain, with the rest obtained from reference TRBV9 and TRBJ1-3, is as follows: DSGVTQTPKHLITATGQRVTLRCSPRSGDLSVYWYQQSLDQGLQFLIQYYNGEERAKGNILERFSAQQFPDLHSELNLSSLELGDSALYFCASSPGGGDGNTIYFGEGSWLTVV.

The rearrangement links TRBV19 to TRBJ1-1, with 8 bases lining up with TRBD1. Germline CDR1 is LNHDA and CDR2 is SQIVND (reference sequence). Trimming cost V 7 bases and J 1 base; bases outside gene matches: 2. The CDR3 consists of 13 residues. In DNA form, the CDR3 reads TGTGCCAGTACGGGACAGGAGAACACTGAAGCTTTCTTT. Translating gives CASTGQENTEAFF.

V gene TRBV23-1 combines with J gene TRBJ1-3; D might be TRBD1 (5 bases). TRBV23-1 is reported as an ORF; its role is uncertain. The CDR3 loop spans 22 amino acids. Trimming left V 2 bases short and J 0 bases short, with 29 bases between. The CDR3: CASSQERIGTPIPGRSGNTIYF. For the CDR3, the DNA is TGCGCCAGCAGTCAAGAACGCATCGGGACTCCGATCCCCGGCCGCTCTGGAAACACCATATATTTT.

The V call is TRBV7-9, the J call TRBJ1-6; TRBD1 is a possible D gene (6 bases). Looked up from germline, CDR1 is SEHNR and CDR2 is FQNEAQ (reference sequence). Deletions cut 6 bases from V and 10 bases from J, with 19 bases between. There are 15 residues in the CDR3. As DNA, the CDR3 is TGTGCCAGCAGTTCTACAGGGACCCGTGGGTCACCCCTCCACTTT. Protein: CASSSTGTRGSPLHF.

This chain connects TRBV4-3 to TRBJ2-2; a weak D match, TRBD2 (5 bases). This CDR3 contains 11 residues. Looked up from germline, CDR1 is LGHNA and CDR2 is YSLEER. V lost 1 base and J lost 12, with 6 bases in between. Here the CDR3 DNA reads TGCGCCAGCAGCCAAGGGGAGAAGCTGTTTTTT. Translating it yields CASSQGEKLFF.

The rearrangement uses TRBV6-5 and TRBJ1-2, with 8 nucleotides matching TRBD1. Germline V gene lookup returns CDR1 MNHEY and CDR2 SVGAGI. Germline trimming cut 4 bases from V and 6 bases from J; bases unmatched to any gene: 1. This CDR3 has 12 amino acids. The CDR3 bases are TGTGCCAGCAGTTTGGACAGGGATGGCTACACCTTC. It encodes CASSLDRDGYTF.

V and J are TRBV5-6 and TRBJ2-7; D call uncertain. The CDR3 has 14 amino acids. CDR1 is SGHDT and CDR2 is YYEEEE in the germline V gene. V was clipped by 2 bases and J by 5 bases, with 14 bases between them. CDR3 in DNA: TGTGCCAGCAGCTTCCAATCGGGTATGGACGAGCAGTACTTC. Residues: CASSFQSGMDEQYF.

The chain is built from TRBV28 and TRBJ2-1, with 10 bases lining up with TRBD1. CDR1 is MDHEN and CDR2 is SYDVKM in the germline V gene. V dropped 3 bases and J dropped 8; count of bases not matched to a gene: 16. The CDR3 is made up of 18 amino acids. The CDR3 nucleotides are TGTGCCAGCAGTTTCCCTTCCGCCGGGACAGGGGAATGGCATGAGCAGTTCTTC. Translating it yields CASSFPSAGTGEWHEQFF.

The gene calls are TRBV6-5 and TRBJ1-5; no definite D call. The CDR3 has 15 residues. V was pared by 6 bases and J by 0 bases, with 12 bases between. Per the germline V gene, CDR1 is MNHEY and CDR2 is SVGAGI. The chain's CDR3 is CASRQQSYSNQPQHF. CDR3 nucleotide sequence: TGTGCCAGCAGACAACAGAGTTATAGCAATCAGCCCCAGCATTTT.

This chain uses TRBV27 with TRBJ1-4, with 7 nucleotides matching TRBD1. The CDR3 extends over 14 amino acids. Germline CDR1 MNHEY, CDR2 SMNVEV (reference sequence). The V and J ends lost 2 bases and 8 bases, in that order; junction bases with no gene match: 5. For the CDR3, the DNA is TGTGCCAGCAGTTTAGTAGGGGGCCGGGAAAAACTGTTTTTT. Translated: CASSLVGGREKLFF.

The V gene is TRBV27, the J gene TRBJ2-1, with 11 bases fitting TRBD2. The ends lost 7 bases at V and 9 bases at J; junction bases unmatched: 8. Germline V gives CDR1 MNHEY, CDR2 SMNVEV (reference sequence). The CDR3 spans 14 residues. In nucleotides, the CDR3 is TGTGCCAGCACCGATAGCGGGAGGGTAGGTGAGCAGTTCTTC. Its protein product is CASTDSGRVGEQFF.

This clone was observed a handful of times. V gene TRBV7-9 combines with J gene TRBJ1-4, with unresolved D. Germline loops: CDR1 SEHNR, CDR2 FQNEAQ (reference sequence). The CDR3 has 15 amino acids. The germline V and J ends were trimmed by 4 bases and 8 bases, with 17 bases remaining between them. CDR3 DNA: TGTGCCAGCAGCTCGTCGTCTACAAGCGGGGAAAAACTGTTTTTT. Translation gives CASSSSSTSGEKLFF.

The chain joins TRBV30 to TRBJ2-7, with D unresolved. Trimming removed 2 bases at V and 3 bases at J, with 11 bases between. CDR1 GTSNPN and CDR2 SVGIG come from the germline V gene (reference sequence). The CDR3 extends over 13 amino acids. The CDR3 DNA reads TGTGCCTGGAGTCCGGGTTTCCTCTACGAGCAGTACTTC. Protein product: CAWSPGFLYEQYF.

The chain has TRBV28 and TRBJ2-5; possible D gene TRBD1, 6 bases. The J call may be incorrect, as the DNA end agrees better with TRBJ2-7. There are 12 residues in the CDR3. The germline CDR1 and CDR2 sequences are MDHEN and SYDVKM. In DNA form, the CDR3 reads TGTGCCACCTCCCCAGGGGACTACGAGCAGTACTTC. This sequence encodes CATSPGDYEQYF.

The chain recombines TRBV19 with TRBJ2-5; possible D gene TRBD2, 5 bases. The germline gives CDR1 LNHDA, CDR2 SQIVND (reference sequence). V was shortened by 5 bases and J by 6 bases, with 13 bases between the two germline ends. This CDR3 has 13 residues. This CDR3 is CASSQASPKTQYF. In DNA, the CDR3 is TGTGCCAGTAGTCAGGCTAGCCCCAAGACCCAGTACTTC.

The chain recombines TRBV7-9 with TRBJ2-3; D not certain. Germline lookup yields CDR1 SEHNR and CDR2 FQNEAQ (reference sequence). The V gene lost 1 base and the J gene lost 0 bases, with 8 bases spanning the gap. The CDR3 spans 15 residues. CDR3 coding DNA: TGTGCCAGCAGCTTAGGGGTAGCTAGCACAGATACGCAGTATTTT. Translating gives CASSLGVASTDTQYF.